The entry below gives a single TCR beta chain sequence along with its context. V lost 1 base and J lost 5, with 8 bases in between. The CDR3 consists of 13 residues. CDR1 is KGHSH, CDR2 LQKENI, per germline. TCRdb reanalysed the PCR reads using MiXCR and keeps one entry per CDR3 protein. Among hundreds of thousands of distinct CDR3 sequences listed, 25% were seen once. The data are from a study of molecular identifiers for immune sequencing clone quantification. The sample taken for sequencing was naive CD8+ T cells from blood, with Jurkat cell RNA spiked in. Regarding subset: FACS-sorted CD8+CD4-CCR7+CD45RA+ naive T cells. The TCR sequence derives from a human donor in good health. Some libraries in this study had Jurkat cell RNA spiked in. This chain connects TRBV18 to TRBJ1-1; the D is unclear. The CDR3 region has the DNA TGTGCCAGCTCACCACGCTCGAGGACTGAAGCTTTCTTT. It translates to CASSPRSRTEAFF.